This TCR beta chain was identified in a study of OX40 agonist ivuxolimab in advanced cancers. Study-wide context: Ivuxolimab, an antibody acting as an agonist of OX40 (CD134), was used to treat patients. The study gave patients intravenous ivuxolimab at 0.01 to 10 mg/kg every 2 weeks. Dose-escalation patients suffered from hepatocellular carcinoma, melanoma, renal cell or head and neck cancer. Findings and caveats of the study: On average, CD8+ T cells showed a greater number of expanded clones than CD4+.

Profiled with immunoSEQ multiplex PCR; TCRdb holds only in-frame clones, not every one. The data hold 20,000 to 30,000 clones, with around 83% observed a single time. This CDR3 comprises 15 residues. The V gene's germline CDR1 is SEHNR and CDR2 FQNEAQ (reference sequence). Trimming left V 4 bases short and J 2 bases short, with 13 bases between. Turning to this clone: The antigen is not known.

J is TRBJ2-3 and V is TRBV7-9; D possibly corresponds to TRBD2 (7 bases). Sequences were derived from CD4+ or CD8+ T cells sorted from blood, sampled in a trial of the OX40 agonist ivuxolimab. The TCR comes from an adult with an advanced solid tumor such as melanoma, head and neck, liver or kidney cancer. The CDR3 reads CASSWGGALTDTQYF. In DNA, the CDR3 is TGTGCCAGCAGCTGGGGGGGGGCCCTCACAGATACGCAGTATTTT.